This paragraph reports one TCR beta chain. The antigen remains unidentified. This record comes from a study of chemoradiotherapy in HPV16-positive cancers. Trimming removed 5 bases at V and 5 bases at J, with 15 bases between. Per the germline V gene, CDR1 is LGHNT and CDR2 is FRNRAP. The CDR3 contains 15 residues. Regarding the study as a whole: Non-HPV-specific T cells did not expand in tumors during treatment, whereas candidate HPV-specific clones and E7-related motifs did.

Measured with immunoSEQ multiplex PCR; TCRdb has only the in-frame clones, and not every one. The sample lists 50,000 to 55,000 clones, roughly 90% seen once, with less than 3.5% in the top ten. The chain has TRBV12-5 and TRBJ2-2; weak D call: TRBD1 (7 bases). The sequencing used blood, collected from a patient who underwent chemoradiotherapy. This clonotype originated in a human donor with HPV-associated anogenital cancer. The chain's CDR3 is CASGAGAGGTGELFF. The CDR3 nucleotides are TGTGCTAGTGGTGCCGGGGCAGGGGGGACCGGGGAGCTGTTTTTT.